These T cell receptor beta chains were read from a single sample in a study of T cells in Graves' hyperthyroidism and ophthalmopathy. TCRdb used MiXCR to reprocess the multiplex PCR reads, holding one entry per CDR3 protein. The sample has about 290,000 distinct CDR3 sequences, 16% seen once. The sequencing sample was made of blood. The source is a man in his thirties or forties with Graves' hyperthyroidism. Each CDR3 is given with its conserved first and last residue. The D gene is left open where the match is weak. Clone sizes are given selectively: once, few, many, or a class where the clone is expanded.

abundance: many
v_gene: TRBV18
d_gene: -
j_gene: TRBJ1-5
CDR3aa: CASSPGANQPQHF
CDR3nt: TGTGCCAGCTCACCAGGGGCCAATCAGCCCCAGCATTTT

abundance: -
v_gene: TRBV20-1
d_gene: TRBD2
j_gene: TRBJ2-7
CDR3aa: CSASPGRVYEQYF
CDR3nt: TGCAGTGCCTCTCCCGGGAGGGTGTACGAGCAGTACTTC

abundance: many
v_gene: TRBV27
d_gene: -
j_gene: TRBJ1-1
CDR3aa: CASNRGGGHEAFF
CDR3nt: TGTGCCAGCAACCGCGGGGGGGGCCATGAAGCTTTCTTT

abundance: few
v_gene: TRBV7-9
d_gene: TRBD1
j_gene: TRBJ2-2
CDR3aa: CASSRPGQRLGELFF
CDR3nt: TGTGCCAGCAGCCGTCCGGGACAGAGACTCGGGGAGCTGTTTTTT

abundance: -
v_gene: TRBV28
d_gene: -
j_gene: TRBJ2-6
CDR3aa: CASSLANVLTF
CDR3nt: TGTGCCAGCAGTTTGGCCAACGTCCTGACTTTC

abundance: few
v_gene: TRBV7-9
d_gene: -
j_gene: TRBJ1-2
CDR3aa: CASSRAGGDNYGYTF
CDR3nt: TGTGCCAGCAGCCGCGCCGGAGGAGACAACTATGGCTACACCTTC

abundance: many
v_gene: TRBV25-1
d_gene: -
j_gene: TRBJ2-7
CDR3aa: CASSEGTPEQYF
CDR3nt: TGTGCCAGCAGTGAGGGGACACCTGAGCAGTACTTC

abundance: -
v_gene: TRBV3-1
d_gene: -
j_gene: TRBJ2-5
CDR3aa: CASSPLLGGGQETQYF
CDR3nt: TGTGCCAGCAGCCCTTTATTGGGTGGCGGGCAAGAGACCCAGTACTTC

abundance: many
v_gene: TRBV5-5
d_gene: -
j_gene: TRBJ2-1
CDR3aa: CATTGRNEQFF
CDR3nt: TGTGCCACTACAGGGCGGAATGAGCAGTTCTTC

abundance: few
v_gene: TRBV7-8
d_gene: -
j_gene: TRBJ1-6
CDR3aa: CASSSQGTFSPLHF
CDR3nt: TGTGCCAGCAGCTCCCAGGGTACCTTTTCACCCCTCCACTTT

abundance: few
v_gene: TRBV24-1
d_gene: -
j_gene: TRBJ2-2
CDR3aa: CATSDLGRWDTGELFF
CDR3nt: TGTGCCACCAGTGATTTAGGGCGCTGGGACACCGGGGAGCTGTTTTTT

abundance: many
v_gene: TRBV12-3/TRBV12-4
d_gene: -
j_gene: TRBJ1-2
CDR3aa: CASSFSRSGYTF
CDR3nt: TGTGCCAGCAGTTTCTCAAGGAGCGGCTACACCTTC

abundance: many
v_gene: TRBV2
d_gene: -
j_gene: TRBJ2-1
CDR3aa: CAGGSTGQPNEQFF
CDR3nt: TGTGCCGGGGGGTCGACGGGGCAGCCTAATGAGCAGTTCTTC

abundance: -
v_gene: TRBV30
d_gene: -
j_gene: TRBJ1-1
CDR3aa: CAWSRKITEAFF
CDR3nt: TGTGCCTGGAGTCGGAAGATCACTGAAGCTTTCTTT

abundance: many
v_gene: TRBV29-1
d_gene: -
j_gene: TRBJ1-1
CDR3aa: CSGGGRENTEAFF
CDR3nt: TGCAGCGGCGGGGGCAGGGAGAACACTGAAGCTTTCTTT

abundance: few
v_gene: TRBV7-9
d_gene: TRBD1
j_gene: TRBJ2-3
CDR3aa: CASSMGQGGTDTQYF
CDR3nt: TGTGCCAGCAGCATGGGACAGGGCGGCACAGATACGCAGTATTTT

abundance: -
v_gene: TRBV18
d_gene: -
j_gene: TRBJ1-1
CDR3aa: CASSPEGGNTEAFF
CDR3nt: TGTGCCAGCTCACCAGAGGGGGGGAACACTGAAGCTTTCTTT

abundance: -
v_gene: TRBV29-1
d_gene: TRBD1
j_gene: TRBJ1-2
CDR3aa: CSTRQGRTDGYTF
CDR3nt: TGCAGCACCCGACAGGGGAGGACCGATGGCTACACCTTC